These 18 T cell receptor beta chains were all obtained from the same sample, sequenced in a study of OX40 agonist ivuxolimab in advanced cancers. Repertoires were generated with immunoSEQ multiplex PCR, while TCRdb's copy carries only in-frame clones and drops some. The data contain 65,000 to 100,000 clones, approximately 94% of them seen just once; the ten biggest clones take up around a tenth. Sequenced here: CD4+ or CD8+ T cells sorted from blood, sampled in a trial of the OX40 agonist ivuxolimab. All receptors derive from an adult with an advanced solid tumor such as melanoma, head and neck, liver or kidney cancer.

V gene TRBV27 combines with J gene TRBJ2-7; TRBD1 matches at 9 bases. The CDR3 loop spans 13 amino acids. Germline loops: CDR1 MNHEY, CDR2 SMNVEV (reference sequence). J was trimmed by 3 bases and V by 6 bases; bases with no gene match: 3. In nucleotides, the CDR3 is TGTGCCAGCAGACCGACAGGGGGCTACGAGCAGTACTTC. Protein sequence: CASRPTGGYEQYF.

The chain uses TRBV27 and TRBJ1-1; D is undetermined. The V end lost 2 bases, the J end lost 2 bases, and 12 bases lay between the germline ends. The CDR3 loop spans 15 amino acids. Germline loops: CDR1 MNHEY, CDR2 SMNVEV (reference sequence). CDR3 in amino acids: CASSLGGVGNTEAFF. The CDR3 DNA reads as TGTGCCAGCAGTTTAGGTGGGGTAGGTAACACTGAAGCTTTCTTT.

The genes are TRBV11-2 and TRBJ2-5; D unclear. V lost 0 bases and J 5 bases, leaving 10 bases between the germline ends. The CDR3 consists of 14 residues. Looked up from germline, CDR1 is SGHAT and CDR2 is FQNNGV. The CDR3 bases are TGTGCCAGCAGCTTAGATTTGCGTGGGGAGACCCAGTACTTC. Encoded protein: CASSLDLRGETQYF.

The V and J genes are TRBV30 and TRBJ1-2; 7 bases fit TRBD1. V shed 1 base and J 3 bases; nucleotides not matched to a gene: 5. Germline CDR1 reads GTSNPN; CDR2 reads SVGIG (reference sequence). The CDR3 has 14 amino acids. CDR3 DNA: TGTGCCTGGAGTGCCCAAGGGGGCGACTATGGCTACACCTTC. Translating it yields CAWSAQGGDYGYTF.

This chain uses TRBV28 with TRBJ1-2, with D possibly TRBD1 on 5 matching bases. This CDR3 is built from 12 residues. The germline V gene encodes CDR1 MDHEN and CDR2 SYDVKM. V shed 4 bases and J shed 8 bases, with 11 bases lying between them. CDR3 nucleotide sequence: TGTGCCAGCAGTTGGGGGGTCGACGGCTACACCTTC. Translated: CASSWGVDGYTF.

The chain couples TRBV9 to TRBJ1-2, with a weak D call TRBD1 (5 bases). Deletions cut 3 bases from V and 4 bases from J, with 22 bases between. The CDR3 length is 17 residues. The germline gives CDR1 SGDLS, CDR2 YYNGEE. The CDR3 is CASSAEGGAGEFYGYTF. Written as DNA, the CDR3 is TGTGCCAGCAGCGCGGAAGGTGGGGCAGGAGAATTCTATGGCTACACCTTC.

The chain has TRBV30 and TRBJ2-7; D ambiguous. The germline CDR1 and CDR2 sequences are GTSNPN and SVGIG (reference sequence). CDR3 size: 14 residues. The germline V and J ends were trimmed by 6 bases and 2 bases, with 17 bases remaining between them. CDR3 region: CACHYPTRTYEQYF. Written as DNA, the CDR3 is TGTGCCTGCCACTACCCCACCAGGACCTACGAGCAGTACTTC.

The chain carries TRBV30 and TRBJ2-7; TRBD1 agrees at 9 bases. The germline V gene has CDR1 GTSNPN and CDR2 SVGIG (reference sequence). The length of the CDR3 is 14 residues. Germline trimming cut 4 bases from V and 6 bases from J; bases unmatched to any gene: 10. CDR3 in amino acids: CAWTLTGGYSEQYF. The CDR3 DNA is TGTGCCTGGACCTTAACAGGGGGCTACTCCGAGCAGTACTTC.

The V call is TRBV2, the J call TRBJ2-7; D remains unclear. CDR1 is SNHLY and CDR2 is FYNNEI in the germline V gene. V shed 2 bases and J shed 3 bases, with 5 bases lying between them. This CDR3 has 12 residues. As DNA, the CDR3 is TGTGCCAGCAGTGAATTAAGCTACGAGCAGTACTTC. Protein sequence: CASSELSYEQYF.

V is TRBV11-2 and J is TRBJ2-1; 7 bases are a match to TRBD2. The CDR3 runs to 16 residues. Germline-derived CDR1 and CDR2 are SGHAT and FQNNGV. V trimming: 3 bases; J trimming: 0 bases; junction bases outside the gene matches: 5. CDR3 amino acids: CASSFHGGGSYNEQFF. The CDR3 coding sequence is TGTGCCAGCAGCTTCCATGGCGGGGGCTCCTACAATGAGCAGTTCTTC.

The J gene is TRBJ2-1, the V gene TRBV7-9; TRBD1 matches 9 bases. This CDR3 comprises 15 residues. Germline V gives CDR1 SEHNR, CDR2 FQNEAQ (reference sequence). With 4 bases clipped from V and 5 bases from J, the junction kept 6 bases outside the gene matches. This CDR3 is CASSSGQGSHNEQFF. CDR3 nucleotides: TGTGCCAGCAGCTCCGGACAGGGGTCCCACAATGAGCAGTTCTTC.

The chain couples TRBV28 to TRBJ2-7; 9 bases line up with TRBD1. This CDR3 spans 14 amino acids. V trimming: 6 bases; J trimming: 4 bases; junction bases outside the gene matches: 7. Germline V gene sequence: CDR1 MDHEN, CDR2 SYDVKM. CDR3 sequence: CASSSGQGLYEQYF. The CDR3 DNA reads as TGTGCCAGCAGCTCGGGACAGGGACTTTACGAGCAGTACTTC.

This clone was picked up a small number of times. The chain couples TRBV18 to TRBJ1-2, with D possibly being TRBD1 (6 bases). Trimming shortened V by 0 bases and J by 12 bases, and 11 bases separated the two germline ends. The CDR3 covers 12 residues. Germline V gene sequence: CDR1 KGHSH, CDR2 LQKENI. The CDR3 DNA follows: TGTGCCAGCTCACCACCGGACAGTCCCGACACCTTC. It yields the protein CASSPPDSPDTF. Combining the CDR3 with reference TRBV18 and TRBJ1-2 gives the whole variable domain NAGVMQNPRHLVRRRGQEARLRCSPMKGHSHVYWYRQLPEEGLKFMVYLQKENIIDESGMPKERFSAEFPKEGPSILRIQQVVRGDSAAYFCASSPPDSPDTFGSGTRLTVV.

V gene TRBV28 combines with J gene TRBJ2-6; weak D call: TRBD2 (6 bases). The ends were cut back, 6 bases at V and 2 bases at J, with 8 bases in the middle. Germline V CDR1 and CDR2: MDHEN, SYDVKM. This CDR3 is 14 amino acids long. The CDR3 nucleotides are TGTGCCAGCAGGACGGGGGCTGGGGCCAACGTCCTGACTTTC. As protein: CASRTGAGANVLTF. Filled out from reference TRBV28 and TRBJ2-6, the complete variable domain reads DVKVTQSSRYLVKRTGEKVFLECVQDMDHENMFWYRQDPGLGLRLIYFSYDVKMKEKGDIPEGYSVSREKKERFSLILESASTNQTSMYLCASRTGAGANVLTFGAGSRLTVL.

The chain couples TRBV7-9 to TRBJ1-6; D might be TRBD1 (5 bases). Germline V lookup: CDR1 SEHNR, CDR2 FQNEAQ (reference sequence). This CDR3 is 15 amino acids long. The germline V and J ends were trimmed by 9 bases and 3 bases, with 15 bases remaining between them. The CDR3 is CASRGGSNYNSPLHF. In DNA, the CDR3 is TGTGCCAGTCGGGGGGGTTCAAACTATAATTCACCCCTCCACTTT.

The CDR3 protein is CASSSPGGSAQANSYEQYF. CDR3 in DNA: TGTGCCAGCAGCTCTCCTGGGGGGTCCGCACAAGCTAACTCCTACGAGCAGTACTTC. The V gene is TRBV7-9, the J gene TRBJ2-7; tentatively, D is TRBD2 (6 bases). CDR1 SEHNR and CDR2 FQNEAQ come from the germline V gene (reference sequence). V was shortened by 4 bases and J by 0 bases, with 25 bases between the two germline ends. This CDR3 comprises 19 residues. Combining the CDR3 with reference TRBV7-9 and TRBJ2-7 gives the whole variable domain DTGVSQNPRHKITKRGQNVTFRCDPISEHNRLYWYRQTLGQGPEFLTYFQNEAQLEKSRLLSDRFSAERPKGSFSTLEIQRTEQGDSAMYLCASSSPGGSAQANSYEQYFGPGTRLTVT.

The chain joins TRBV7-9 to TRBJ1-4; 8 bases map to TRBD1. The CDR3 has 13 residues. Germline trimming cut 4 bases from V and 8 bases from J; bases unmatched to any gene: 3. Germline CDR1 SEHNR, CDR2 FQNEAQ (reference sequence). CDR3 residues: CASSYPGGEKLFF. CDR3 nucleotide sequence: TGTGCCAGCAGCTATCCAGGGGGCGAAAAACTGTTTTTT.

The rearrangement joins TRBV7-9 to TRBJ1-4; D not resolved. Germline V lookup: CDR1 SEHNR, CDR2 FQNEAQ (reference sequence). Deletions cut 2 bases from V and 5 bases from J, with 9 bases between. The CDR3 is 14 residues long. In DNA form, the CDR3 reads TGTGCCAGCAGCTTAAATGAAAGGAATGAAAAACTGTTTTTT. Its translation: CASSLNERNEKLFF.